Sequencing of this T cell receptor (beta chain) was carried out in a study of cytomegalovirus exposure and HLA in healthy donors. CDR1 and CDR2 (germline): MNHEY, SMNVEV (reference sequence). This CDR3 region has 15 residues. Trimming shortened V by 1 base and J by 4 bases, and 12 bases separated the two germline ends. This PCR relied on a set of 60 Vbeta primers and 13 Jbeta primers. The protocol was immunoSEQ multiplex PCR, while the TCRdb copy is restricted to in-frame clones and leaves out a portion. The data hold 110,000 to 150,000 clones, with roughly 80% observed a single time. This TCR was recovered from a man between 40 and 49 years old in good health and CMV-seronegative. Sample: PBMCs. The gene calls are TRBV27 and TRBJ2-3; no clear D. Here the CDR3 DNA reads TGTGCCAGCAGTTTATTGGTTAGATCCTCAGATACGCAGTATTTT. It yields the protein CASSLLVRSSDTQYF.